Presented here are 17 T cell receptor beta chains from one specimen sequenced in a study of PD-1 blockade in classical Hodgkin lymphoma (dated by TCRdb to about 2020). Libraries were prepared through the immunoSEQ multiplex PCR assay. TCRdb limited this immuneACCESS table to in-frame rearrangements with V and J called. A share of clones is missing; checked studies link under half to unresolved V genes, and the rest is unexplained. Within this sample are around 91,000 clones, with 81% of them counted one time only. 15% to 20% of the sample is taken by the ten largest. Per the publication, the time point label means: cycle 2 day 1 (C2D1) of nivolumab. All trial patients had relapsed after autologous stem cell transplantation, with cohorts A, B and C differing in prior brentuximab vedotin exposure. The sample consisted of peripheral blood mononuclear cells (PBMCs), taken before the second cycle of nivolumab. The receptor source for this set is a human donor with classical Hodgkin lymphoma.

This clone was seen once. The V and J genes are TRBV10-3 and TRBJ2-2, with TRBD2 matching 11 bases. This CDR3 has 15 amino acids. Germline V gene sequence: CDR1 ENHRY, CDR2 SYGVKD. Losses at the gene ends were 5 bases for V and 5 bases for J; bases not matched to a gene: 4. Here the CDR3 DNA reads TGTGCCATCAGTCGACTAGCGGGAACAACCGGGGAGCTGTTTTTT. Translating it yields CAISRLAGTTGELFF.

The J gene is TRBJ2-7, the V gene TRBV9, with 9 bases lining up with TRBD2. The CDR3 loop spans 14 amino acids. Germline-derived CDR1 and CDR2 are SGDLS and YYNGEE. After removal of 3 bases from V and 5 bases from J, the junction contained 6 bases not matched to a gene. DNA for the CDR3: TGTGCCAGCAGCGGGCGGCTAGCGGGGAACGAGCAGTACTTC. Encoded protein: CASSGRLAGNEQYF.

CDR3 loop: CASSAGTVQETQYF. CDR3 in DNA: TGTGCCAGCAGCGCCGGGACAGTCCAAGAGACCCAGTACTTC. J is TRBJ2-5 and V is TRBV9, with 7 positions matching TRBD1. Per the germline V gene, CDR1 is SGDLS and CDR2 is YYNGEE. The CDR3 sequence is 14 residues long. The V gene end was trimmed by 3 bases and the J gene end by 1 base; junction bases not matched to a gene: 3.

The V gene is TRBV6-1, the J gene TRBJ1-3; possible D gene TRBD1, 6 bases. The CDR3 has 17 residues. Germline values: CDR1 MNHNS, CDR2 SASEGT. Trimming removed 2 bases from V and 1 base from J, with 15 bases in between. CDR3 region: CASSEQVGRGSGNTIYF. DNA of the CDR3: TGTGCCAGCAGTGAACAGGTTGGCAGGGGTTCTGGAAACACCATATATTTT.

The chain combines TRBV6-5 with TRBJ2-2; 7 nucleotides agree with TRBD1. The CDR3 is 14 amino acids. Germline V lookup: CDR1 MNHEY, CDR2 SVGAGI. The trim removed 5 bases at V and 6 bases at J, leaving 6 bases unmatched. The CDR3 loop is CASSTGTAAGELFF. The CDR3 DNA reads as TGTGCCAGCAGTACCGGGACAGCGGCCGGGGAGCTGTTTTTT.

The chain recombines TRBV7-2 with TRBJ2-1; D is perhaps TRBD2 (6 bases). The V and J ends lost 8 bases and 8 bases respectively, with 13 bases between them. The CDR3 sequence is 12 residues long. The germline V gene has CDR1 SGHTA and CDR2 FQGNSA. The CDR3 nucleotides read TGTGCCAGCGGGGTCGGAGGGGATGAGCAGTTCTTC. This translates into CASGVGGDEQFF.

This clone was picked up a small number of times. This chain joins TRBV28 and TRBJ2-5, with 7 bases lining up with TRBD1. After removal of 5 bases from V and 2 bases from J, the junction contained 8 bases not matched to a gene. The CDR3 loop spans 15 amino acids. Germline lookup yields CDR1 MDHEN and CDR2 SYDVKM. CDR3 nucleotide sequence: TGTGCCAGCAGTAATTCGGGACAGTCTCAAGAGACCCAGTACTTC. It codes for CASSNSGQSQETQYF.

The chain has TRBV5-1 and TRBJ2-3; TRBD2 aligns across 11 bases. CDR3 size: 15 residues. The germline V gene encodes CDR1 SGHRS and CDR2 YFSETQ. V was pared by 4 bases and J by 3 bases, with 4 bases of the junction left unmatched. Written as DNA, the CDR3 is TGCGCCAGCAGCACTAGCGGGAGCGGTACAGATACGCAGTATTTT. It codes for CASSTSGSGTDTQYF. Supplemented by reference TRBV5-1 and TRBJ2-3, the full variable domain reads KAGVTQTPRYLIKTRGQQVTLSCSPISGHRSVSWYQQTPGQGLQFLFEYFSETQRNKGNFPGRFSGRQFSNSRSEMNVSTLELGDSALYLCASSTSGSGTDTQYFGPGTRLTVL.

The chain uses TRBV6-6 and TRBJ1-1; 8 bases are a match to TRBD1. CDR3 length: 14 amino acids. Germline V gene data show CDR1 as MNHNY and CDR2 as SVGAGI (reference sequence). Unmatched junction bases numbered 9, after V lost 6 bases and J lost 6 bases. In DNA form, the CDR3 reads TGTGCCAGCAGCAATCAGGGGGCGTACGCTGAAGCTTTCTTT. This translates into CASSNQGAYAEAFF.

J is TRBJ1-3 and V is TRBV5-1, with D possibly matching TRBD1 (6 bases). CDR1 and CDR2 (germline): SGHRS, YFSETQ. CDR3 length: 14 amino acids. Trimming left V 2 bases short and J 4 bases short, with 10 bases between. CDR3 sequence reads: CASSLQGRGNTIYF. CDR3 nucleotides: TGCGCCAGCAGCTTACAGGGTCGGGGAAACACCATATATTTT. The whole variable domain, filled in from reference TRBV5-1 and TRBJ1-3, reads KAGVTQTPRYLIKTRGQQVTLSCSPISGHRSVSWYQQTPGQGLQFLFEYFSETQRNKGNFPGRFSGRQFSNSRSEMNVSTLELGDSALYLCASSLQGRGNTIYFGEGSWLTVV.

This chain links TRBV5-1 with TRBJ2-5; D is perhaps TRBD2 (5 bases). Trimming pared 0 bases from V and 1 base from J, leaving 13 bases between. The CDR3 is made up of 16 amino acids. CDR1 is SGHRS, CDR2 YFSETQ, per germline. In nucleotides, the CDR3 is TGCGCCAGCAGCTTGGGAGGGTCCTGGAGCCAAGAGACCCAGTACTTC. This codes for CASSLGGSWSQETQYF.

The chain carries TRBV5-5 and TRBJ1-1; tentative D call: TRBD1 (5 bases). The CDR3 spans 15 residues. The V end lost 0 bases, the J end lost 0 bases, and 9 bases lay between the germline ends. CDR1 and CDR2 from the germline V gene are SGHKS and YYEKEE (reference sequence). The CDR3 sequence: CASSLGQNLNTEAFF. Here the CDR3 DNA reads TGTGCCAGCAGCTTGGGACAGAACTTGAACACTGAAGCTTTCTTT.

The V and J genes are TRBV7-9 and TRBJ2-7; maybe TRBD1 (5 bases). Germline CDR1 SEHNR, CDR2 FQNEAQ (reference sequence). The CDR3 has 15 amino acids. V was pared by 7 bases and J by 1 base, with 17 bases between. The CDR3 DNA is TGTGCCAGCACCCAGGCGACAGCCCGATCCTACGAGCAGTACTTC. It is translated as CASTQATARSYEQYF.

The chain links TRBV19 to TRBJ1-5; 7 bases are a match to TRBD1. The CDR3 runs 15 residues. Trimming at V came to 3 bases and at J to 7 bases, leaving 9 bases not matched to a gene. From germline, CDR1 is LNHDA and CDR2 SQIVND (reference sequence). CDR3 protein: CASSMSDRARQPQHF. Written as DNA, the CDR3 is TGTGCCAGTAGTATGAGCGACAGGGCACGCCAGCCCCAGCATTTT.

This clone was detected only once. This sequence joins TRBV6-6 and TRBJ2-7; D is unresolved. Germline CDR1 is MNHNY and CDR2 is SVGAGI (reference sequence). V was clipped by 2 bases and J by 12 bases, with 14 bases between them. The CDR3 is 12 amino acids. As DNA, the CDR3 is TGTGCCAGCAGTTACGGGCAGTCACGAGGGTACTTC. Its translation: CASSYGQSRGYF.

This chain links TRBV5-1 with TRBJ2-5; 13 bases fit TRBD2. The CDR3 runs 16 residues. Germline V gene sequence: CDR1 SGHRS, CDR2 YFSETQ. V trimming: 1 base; J trimming: 3 bases; junction bases outside the gene matches: 3. The CDR3 spells CASSLFGLAGEETQYF. For the CDR3, the DNA is TGCGCCAGCAGCTTGTTCGGACTAGCGGGAGAAGAGACCCAGTACTTC. Using reference TRBV5-1 and TRBJ2-5 for the parts outside the CDR3, the full variable domain is KAGVTQTPRYLIKTRGQQVTLSCSPISGHRSVSWYQQTPGQGLQFLFEYFSETQRNKGNFPGRFSGRQFSNSRSEMNVSTLELGDSALYLCASSLFGLAGEETQYFGPGTRLLVL.

This sequence joins TRBV7-9 and TRBJ2-2, with unresolved D. This CDR3 has 15 amino acids. CDR1 is SEHNR, CDR2 FQNEAQ, per germline (reference sequence). Between the trimmed V and J ends, which lost 8 bases and 8 bases, there was a span of 21 bases. The CDR3 loop reads CASSFRDRTPGELFF. In DNA, the CDR3 is TGTGCCAGCTCGTTCAGAGACCGCACACCGGGGGAGCTGTTTTTT.